A selection of T cell receptor beta chains follows, all from one sample in a study of T cells after yellow fever vaccination. TCRdb reprocessed the 5' RACE reads via MiXCR and lists one record per CDR3 protein. The sample records under 600,000 distinct CDR3 sequences, 21% being singletons. Sample: PBMCs, taken approximately 22 days after the first yellow fever vaccination. The receptors here all came from a man in his late teens or twenties who received the YFV17D yellow fever vaccine. Both conserved end residues are part of each CDR3. A D gene is named only where the DNA matches it firmly. Size values are once, few and many counts, or a class for expanded clones, and some rows have none.

j_call v_call d_call clone_size cdr3_aa cdr3_nt
TRBJ2-5 TRBV7-8 - - CASSLGSVFRTQETQYF TGTGCCAGCAGCTTAGGGTCGGTTTTCAGAACCCAAGAGACCCAGTACTTC
TRBJ2-1 TRBV18 - once CASSPLNLGPYNEQFF TGTGCCAGCTCACCCCTTAACTTGGGCCCCTACAATGAGCAGTTCTTC
TRBJ2-3 TRBV7-9 TRBD2 - CASSFASGGSTDTQYF TGTGCCAGCAGCTTCGCTAGCGGGGGGAGCACAGATACGCAGTATTTT
TRBJ2-3 TRBV5-1 TRBD1 - CASSAGTVAGDTQYF TGCGCCAGCAGCGCCGGGACAGTCGCTGGAGATACGCAGTATTTT
TRBJ2-6 TRBV14 - - CASSPTLANVLTF TGTGCCAGCAGCCCTACCCTGGCCAACGTCCTGACTTTC
TRBJ1-1 TRBV7-2 - few CASSLVPGTEAFF TGTGCCAGCAGCTTAGTCCCGGGAACTGAAGCTTTCTTT
TRBJ1-5 TRBV3-1 - - CASSQGSGGQGQPQHF TGTGCCAGCAGCCAAGGGAGCGGGGGGCAGGGTCAGCCCCAGCATTTT
TRBJ2-5 TRBV4-3 - many CASSQDGTQYF TGCGCCAGCAGCCAAGATGGGACCCAGTACTTC
TRBJ2-1 TRBV28 TRBD1 few CASSESDRVSNEQFF TGTGCCAGCAGCGAGTCGGACAGGGTGAGCAATGAGCAGTTCTTC
TRBJ1-4 TRBV29-1 TRBD1 few CSVGRGPNEKLFF TGCAGCGTTGGGAGGGGGCCTAATGAAAAACTGTTTTTT
TRBJ1-1 TRBV28 - few CASMVRANTEAFF TGTGCCAGCATGGTCCGGGCGAACACTGAAGCTTTCTTT
TRBJ2-2 TRBV7-8 - - CASTLTDANTGELFF TGTGCCAGCACCTTGACCGACGCGAACACCGGGGAGCTGTTTTTT
TRBJ1-1 TRBV20-1 - - CSATGRDTEAFF TGCAGTGCTACAGGGCGGGATACTGAAGCTTTCTTT
TRBJ2-2 TRBV6-1 - - CASTLRPRGDTGELFF TGTGCCAGCACCCTCCGCCCAAGGGGGGACACCGGGGAGCTGTTTTTT
TRBJ2-3 TRBV20-1 TRBD1 few CSGVGTGATDTQYF TGCAGCGGAGTGGGGACAGGGGCAACAGATACGCAGTATTTT
TRBJ1-2 TRBV7-2 - - CASSLVTGQGFVSGYTF TGTGCCAGCAGCTTAGTGACCGGGCAGGGCTTCGTCAGTGGCTACACCTTC
TRBJ2-1 TRBV10-1 - - CASSERLAAYNEQFF TGCGCCAGCAGTGAGCGGCTAGCAGCTTACAATGAGCAGTTCTTC
TRBJ2-5 TRBV30 - few CAWSVYGVGETQYF TGTGCCTGGAGTGTGTACGGGGTAGGGGAGACCCAGTACTTC